This TCR beta chain was observed in a study of cytomegalovirus exposure and HLA in healthy donors. It was with 60 Vbeta and 13 Jbeta primers that the PCR ran. The table came from immunoSEQ multiplex PCR; TCRdb's copy has only in-frame clones and leaves some out. The table has under 150,000 clones, less than 80% seen once. CDR3 size: 15 residues. The V gene's germline CDR1 is MNHNS and CDR2 SASEGT. V lost 4 bases and J lost 1; bases outside the gene matches: 6. The source is a woman between 40 and 50 years old in good health and CMV-seropositive. Input material: PBMCs. This chain links TRBV6-1 with TRBJ1-1, with 7 bases identical to TRBD1. The CDR3 DNA is TGTGCCAGCAGTGCTCACACAGGGGAGAACACTGAAGCTTTCTTT. It encodes CASSAHTGENTEAFF.